One sample yielded the 6 T cell receptor beta chains listed below, sequenced in a study of shared clonotypes between healthy human individuals. Profiling relied on immunoSEQ multiplex PCR, and the TCRdb table lists in-frame clones only, not all of them. The sample yields under 1,100,000 clones, approximately 80% seen once. Material: memory CD4+ T cells from PBMCs. Specified subset: CD45RA-negative fraction. Receptors were obtained from a man aged 18 to 30 in good health. Some clones in this sample may be carry-over from other donors' samples.

This chain joins TRBV9 and TRBJ1-2; TRBD1 is a possible D gene (6 bases). The CDR3 length is 15 residues. Germline V CDR1 and CDR2: SGDLS, YYNGEE. With 4 bases removed from V and 0 bases from J, the gap between germline ends came to 13 bases. The CDR3 loop is CASSPTGLANYGYTF. The CDR3 DNA reads TGTGCCAGCAGCCCCACAGGGCTAGCTAACTATGGCTACACCTTC.

The rearrangement joins TRBV9 to TRBJ2-7; 9 nucleotides agree with TRBD2. Germline V gene lookup returns CDR1 SGDLS and CDR2 YYNGEE. The CDR3 has 15 amino acids. Trimming at V came to 3 bases and at J to 0 bases, leaving 4 bases not matched to a gene. CDR3 protein: CASSANSGSSYEQYF. The CDR3 nucleotides are TGTGCCAGCAGCGCCAATAGCGGGAGCTCCTACGAGCAGTACTTC.

V and J are TRBV7-6 and TRBJ1-5; TRBD1 matches at 8 bases. This CDR3 has 13 amino acids. Germline CDR1 is SGHVS and CDR2 is FNYEAQ. Losses at the gene ends were 5 bases for V and 6 bases for J; bases not matched to a gene: 3. For the CDR3, the DNA is TGTGCCAGCAGCCGAACAGGGGGTCAGCCCCAGCATTTT. It is translated as CASSRTGGQPQHF.

This clone was detected only a few times. A junction boundary mismatches the germline segment, possibly from a read error. Written as DNA, the CDR3 is TGTGCCAGCACCGCCGGCGGGCTAGCGGGAGGAAGGAACTTC. This translates into CASTAGGLAGGRNF. The gene calls are TRBV28 and TRBJ2-7; 11 positions match TRBD2. Germline V CDR1 and CDR2: MDHEN, SYDVKM. The CDR3 totals 14 residues.

This chain joins TRBV6-5 and TRBJ1-6; D is undetermined. The V end was cut by 8 bases, the J end by 8 bases, with 16 bases between. The CDR3 has 14 amino acids. The V gene's germline CDR1 is MNHEY and CDR2 SVGAGI. CDR3 bases: TGTGCCAGCCAATTTCGGAGGGAGGATTCACCCCTCCACTTT. Encoded protein: CASQFRREDSPLHF.

This clone was found once. The CDR3 DNA reads TGTGCCAGCAGTTGGGATTACAATGAGCAGTTCTTC. It translates to CASSWDYNEQFF. This chain links TRBV2 with TRBJ2-1; no firm D call. Trimming took off 5 bases at V and 4 bases at J, with 6 bases between the two ends. Germline V gene data show CDR1 as SNHLY and CDR2 as FYNNEI. The CDR3 extends over 12 amino acids.